This T cell receptor beta chain was profiled in a study of T cells in localized non-small cell lung cancer. Points on this clone: Its antigen remains unknown.

Germline CDR1 reads MGHRA; CDR2 reads YSYEKL. The CDR3 has 14 amino acids. Trimming left V 0 bases short and J 6 bases short, with 10 bases between. The method was immunoSEQ multiplex PCR; TCRdb's version includes in-frame clones alone and lacks a portion of them. The sample contains over a thousand clones, roughly 21% of which appear only once. Points from the study as a whole: A median around 57 of the top 100 tumor clones appeared in adjacent lung. One tumor region alone was sequenced, and heterogeneity therefore remains possible.

The chain links TRBV4-1 to TRBJ2-3; no clear D gene. The source was lung tumor tissue, collected before any cancer treatment. The clonotype comes from a male donor aged 60 or over with stage I squamous cell lung carcinoma. CDR3 sequence: CASSQDTRTDTQYF. The CDR3 nucleotides read TGCGCCAGCAGCCAAGATACCCGAACGGATACGCAGTATTTT.